The present T cell receptor beta chain was sequenced within a study of T cell changes during pregnancy in multiple sclerosis. Sequencing was performed with immunoSEQ multiplex PCR; in TCRdb, only in-frame clones are kept and a portion is missing. The sample yields 45,000 to 60,000 clones, approximately 92% seen once. The sample was CD4+ T cells from peripheral blood mononuclear cells, taken before pregnancy. The TCR comes from a female donor with multiple sclerosis, enrolled in a pregnancy study.

The CDR3 sequence: CASSSTQGASYEQYF. The CDR3 bases are TGTGCCAGCAGCTCTACCCAGGGGGCATCCTACGAGCAGTACTTC. The chain carries TRBV11-2 and TRBJ2-7; 8 bases are a match to TRBD1. Germline CDR1 reads SGHAT; CDR2 reads FQNNGV. The junction had 6 bases not matched to a gene; V was cut back by 4 bases and J by 1 base. There are 15 residues in the CDR3.